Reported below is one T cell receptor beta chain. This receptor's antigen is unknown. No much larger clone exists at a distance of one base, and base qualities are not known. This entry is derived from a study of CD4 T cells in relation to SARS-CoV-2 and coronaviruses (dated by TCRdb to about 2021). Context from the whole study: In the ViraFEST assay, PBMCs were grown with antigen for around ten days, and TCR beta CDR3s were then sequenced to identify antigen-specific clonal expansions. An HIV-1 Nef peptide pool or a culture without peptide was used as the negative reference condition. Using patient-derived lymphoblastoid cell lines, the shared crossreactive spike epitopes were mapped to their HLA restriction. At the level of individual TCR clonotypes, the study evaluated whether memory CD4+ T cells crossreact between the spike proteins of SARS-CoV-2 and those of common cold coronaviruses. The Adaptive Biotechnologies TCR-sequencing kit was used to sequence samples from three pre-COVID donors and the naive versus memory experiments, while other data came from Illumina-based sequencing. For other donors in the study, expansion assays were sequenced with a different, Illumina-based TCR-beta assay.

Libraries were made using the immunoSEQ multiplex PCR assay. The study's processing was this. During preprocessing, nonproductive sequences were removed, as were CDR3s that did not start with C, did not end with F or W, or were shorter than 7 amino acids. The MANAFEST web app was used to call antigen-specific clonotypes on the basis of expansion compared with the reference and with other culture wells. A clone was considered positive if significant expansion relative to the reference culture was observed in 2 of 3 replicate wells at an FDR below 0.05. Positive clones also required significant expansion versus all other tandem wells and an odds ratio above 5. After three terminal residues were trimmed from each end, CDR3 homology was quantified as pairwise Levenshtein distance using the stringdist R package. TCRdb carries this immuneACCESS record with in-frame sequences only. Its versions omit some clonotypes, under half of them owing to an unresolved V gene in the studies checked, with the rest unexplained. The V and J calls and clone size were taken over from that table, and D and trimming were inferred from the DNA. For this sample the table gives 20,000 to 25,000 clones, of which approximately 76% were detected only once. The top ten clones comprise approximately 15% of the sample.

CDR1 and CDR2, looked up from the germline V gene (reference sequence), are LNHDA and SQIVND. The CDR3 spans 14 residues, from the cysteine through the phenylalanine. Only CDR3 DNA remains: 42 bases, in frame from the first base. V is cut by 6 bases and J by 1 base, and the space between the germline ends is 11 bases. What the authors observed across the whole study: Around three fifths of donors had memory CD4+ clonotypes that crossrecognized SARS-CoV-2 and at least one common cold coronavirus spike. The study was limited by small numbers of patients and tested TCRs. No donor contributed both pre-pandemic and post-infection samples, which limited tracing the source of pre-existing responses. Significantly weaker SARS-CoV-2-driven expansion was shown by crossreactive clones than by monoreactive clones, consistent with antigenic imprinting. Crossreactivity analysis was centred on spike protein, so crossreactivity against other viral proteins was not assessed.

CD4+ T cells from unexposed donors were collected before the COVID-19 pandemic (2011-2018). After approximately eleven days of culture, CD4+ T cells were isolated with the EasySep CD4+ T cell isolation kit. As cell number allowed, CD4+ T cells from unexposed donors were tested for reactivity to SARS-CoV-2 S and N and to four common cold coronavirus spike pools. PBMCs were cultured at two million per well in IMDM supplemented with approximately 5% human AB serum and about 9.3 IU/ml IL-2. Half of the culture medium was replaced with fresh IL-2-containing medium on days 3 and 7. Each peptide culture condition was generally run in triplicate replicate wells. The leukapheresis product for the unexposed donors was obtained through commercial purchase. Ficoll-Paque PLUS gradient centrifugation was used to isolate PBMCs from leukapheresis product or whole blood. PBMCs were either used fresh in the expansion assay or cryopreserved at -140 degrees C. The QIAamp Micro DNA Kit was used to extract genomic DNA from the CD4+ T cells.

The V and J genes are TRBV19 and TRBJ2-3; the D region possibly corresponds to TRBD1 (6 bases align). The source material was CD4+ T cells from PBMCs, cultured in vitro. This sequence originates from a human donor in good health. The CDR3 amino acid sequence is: CASRRGSGTDTQYF. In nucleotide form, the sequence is TGTGCCAGTAGAAGGGGGTCGGGCACAGATACGCAGTATTTT.